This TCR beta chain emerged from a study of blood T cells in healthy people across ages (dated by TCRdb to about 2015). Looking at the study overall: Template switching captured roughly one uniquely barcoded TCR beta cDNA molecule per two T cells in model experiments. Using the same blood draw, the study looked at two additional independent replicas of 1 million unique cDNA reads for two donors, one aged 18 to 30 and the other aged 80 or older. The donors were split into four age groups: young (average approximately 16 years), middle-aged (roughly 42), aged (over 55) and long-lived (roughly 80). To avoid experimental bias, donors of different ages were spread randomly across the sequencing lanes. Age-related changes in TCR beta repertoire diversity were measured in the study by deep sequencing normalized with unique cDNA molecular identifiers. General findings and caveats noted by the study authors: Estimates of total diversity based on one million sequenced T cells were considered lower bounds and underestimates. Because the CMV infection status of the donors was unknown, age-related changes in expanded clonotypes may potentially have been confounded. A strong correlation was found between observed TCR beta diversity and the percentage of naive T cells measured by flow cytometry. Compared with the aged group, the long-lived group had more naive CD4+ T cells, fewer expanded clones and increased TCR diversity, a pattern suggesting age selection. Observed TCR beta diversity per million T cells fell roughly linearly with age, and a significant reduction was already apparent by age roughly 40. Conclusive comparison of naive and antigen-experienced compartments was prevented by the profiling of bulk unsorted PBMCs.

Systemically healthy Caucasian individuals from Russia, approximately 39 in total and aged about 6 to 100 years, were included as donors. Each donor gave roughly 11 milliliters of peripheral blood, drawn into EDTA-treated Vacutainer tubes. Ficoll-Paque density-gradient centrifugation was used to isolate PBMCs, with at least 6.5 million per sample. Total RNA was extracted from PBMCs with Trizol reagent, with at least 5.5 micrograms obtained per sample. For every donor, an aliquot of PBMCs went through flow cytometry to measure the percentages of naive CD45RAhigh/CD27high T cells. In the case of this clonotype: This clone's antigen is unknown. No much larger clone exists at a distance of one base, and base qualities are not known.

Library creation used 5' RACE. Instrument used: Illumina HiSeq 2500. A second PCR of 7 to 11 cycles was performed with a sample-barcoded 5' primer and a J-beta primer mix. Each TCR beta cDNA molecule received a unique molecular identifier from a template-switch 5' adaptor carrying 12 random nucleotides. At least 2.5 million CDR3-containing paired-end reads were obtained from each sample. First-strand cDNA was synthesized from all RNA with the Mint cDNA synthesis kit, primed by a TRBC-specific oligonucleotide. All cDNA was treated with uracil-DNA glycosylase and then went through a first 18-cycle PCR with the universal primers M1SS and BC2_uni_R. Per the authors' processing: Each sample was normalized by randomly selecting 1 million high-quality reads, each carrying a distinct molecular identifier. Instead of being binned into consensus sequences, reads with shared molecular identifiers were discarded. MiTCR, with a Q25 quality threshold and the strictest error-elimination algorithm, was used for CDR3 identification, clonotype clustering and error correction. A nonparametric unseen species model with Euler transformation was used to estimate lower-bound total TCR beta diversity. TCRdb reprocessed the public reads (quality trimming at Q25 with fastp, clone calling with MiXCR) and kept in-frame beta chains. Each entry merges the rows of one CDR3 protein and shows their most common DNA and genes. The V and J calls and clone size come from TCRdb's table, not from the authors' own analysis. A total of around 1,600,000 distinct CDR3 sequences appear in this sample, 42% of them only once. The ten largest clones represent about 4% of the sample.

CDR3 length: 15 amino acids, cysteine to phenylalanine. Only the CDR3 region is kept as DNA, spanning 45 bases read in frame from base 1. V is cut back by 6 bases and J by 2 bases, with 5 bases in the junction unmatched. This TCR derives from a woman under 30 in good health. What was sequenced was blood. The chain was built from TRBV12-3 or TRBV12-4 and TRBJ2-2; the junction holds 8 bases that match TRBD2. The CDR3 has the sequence CASSYIAGNTGELFF. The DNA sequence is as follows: TGTGCCAGCAGCTATATAGCGGGAAACACCGGGGAGCTGTTTTTT.